This T cell receptor (beta chain) was recorded in a study of Graves' ophthalmopathy and Graves' hyperthyroidism. On the study more broadly: Pretreatment peripheral blood was obtained at initial diagnosis. General study points: Blood also carried most expanded thyroid clonotypes exceeding 0.001 frequency.

In regard to this clonotype: The antigen is undetermined.

RNA served as the template for amplifying TCR beta CDR3 regions. An initial RT-PCR round employing HTBI primers preceded a second-round multiplex PCR. MiXCR was run by TCRdb on the multiplex PCR reads, yielding one entry per CDR3 protein. This sample has about 380,000 distinct CDR3 sequences; 15% to 17% occur once, and the top ten carry 5.5% to 8%. If no ophthalmopathy appeared within 18 months of follow-up, hyperthyroidism was termed stable. PBMCs came from roughly 9.2 ml of fresh peripheral blood. The sequencing sample was made of peripheral blood. The TCR originated in a woman aged 18-29 years with stable Graves' hyperthyroidism.

CDR3 protein: CATARSSYNSPLHF. CDR3 nucleotides: TGTGCCACCGCTCGGAGCTCCTATAATTCACCCCTCCACTTT. The V and J genes are TRBV6-1 and TRBJ1-6; D is unresolved. Trimming shortened V by 10 bases and J by 0 bases, and 10 bases separated the two germline ends. The CDR3 sequence is 14 residues long. In germline, CDR1 is MNHNS, CDR2 SASEGT.